These 22 T cell receptor beta chains were all obtained from the same sample, sequenced in a study of control samples from healthy donors and cancer patients. The data were produced by immunoSEQ multiplex PCR, yet TCRdb's version contains in-frame clones alone and is incomplete. The data contain approximately 19,000 clones, 80% to 90% of them singletons. Material for sequencing was PBMCs. All receptors come from a woman aged 70 to 79 with lung cancer.

The V gene is TRBV29-1, the J gene TRBJ1-6, with 10 nucleotides matching TRBD1. CDR1 and CDR2 (germline): SQVTM, ANQGSEA. This CDR3 has 16 residues. The junction had 5 bases not matched to a gene; V was cut back by 6 bases and J by 0 bases. Here the CDR3 reads CSVADRGDSYNSPLHF. CDR3 nucleotides: TGCAGCGTAGCGGACAGGGGGGACTCCTATAATTCACCCCTCCACTTT.

The chain joins TRBV4-1 to TRBJ1-5; the D gene is possibly TRBD1 (5 bases). The V gene's germline CDR1 is MGHRA and CDR2 YSYEKL. With 0 bases removed from V and 3 bases from J, the gap between germline ends came to 12 bases. The CDR3 sequence is 16 residues long. The CDR3 region is CASSQEGAGTNQPQHF. The CDR3 DNA reads TGCGCCAGCAGCCAAGAAGGGGCAGGGACCAATCAGCCCCAGCATTTT.

About this clone itself: This sample also contains other DNA sequences that code for the same CDR3. The V gene is TRBV10-3, the J gene TRBJ2-7; 10 nucleotides line up with TRBD1. Unmatched junction bases numbered 9, after V lost 2 bases and J lost 5 bases. The CDR3 is 16 amino acids. The V gene's germline CDR1 is ENHRY and CDR2 SYGVKD. CDR3 bases: TGTGCCATCAGTGAGGCCTGGACAGGGGGGGGGCACGAGCAGTACTTC. This sequence encodes CAISEAWTGGGHEQYF.

The rearrangement links TRBV2 to TRBJ2-6; a weak D match, TRBD2 (5 bases). CDR1 and CDR2 (germline): SNHLY, FYNNEI. Trimming cost V 2 bases and J 0 bases, with 8 bases left between them. The CDR3 contains 16 residues. The chain's CDR3 is CASSELRDSGANVLTF. For the CDR3, the DNA is TGTGCCAGCAGTGAATTGAGGGACTCTGGGGCCAACGTCCTGACTTTC. Using reference TRBV2 and TRBJ2-6 for the parts outside the CDR3, the full variable domain is EPEVTQTPSHQVTQMGQEVILRCVPISNHLYFYWYRQILGQKVEFLVSFYNNEISEKSEIFDDQFSVERPDGSNFTLKIRSTKLEDSAMYFCASSELRDSGANVLTFGAGSRLTVL.

The rearrangement links TRBV9 to TRBJ2-3; a weak D match, TRBD1 (5 bases). V dropped 1 base and J dropped 3 bases, with 18 bases sitting between them. The CDR3 loop spans 17 amino acids. Germline CDR1 reads SGDLS; CDR2 reads YYNGEE. CDR3: CASSVQGAGSITDTQYF. CDR3 sequence (DNA): TGTGCCAGCAGCGTACAAGGGGCAGGGTCGATAACAGATACGCAGTATTTT.

The rearrangement links TRBV10-2 to TRBJ1-5; D is ambiguous. The CDR3 spans 16 residues. CDR1 is WSHSY, CDR2 SAAADI, per germline. Trimming removed 2 bases at V and 0 bases at J, with 11 bases between. The CDR3 DNA reads as TGCGCCAGCAGTGAGGGCGGACCGTATAGCAATCAGCCCCAGCATTTT. Translating gives CASSEGGPYSNQPQHF.

The chain is built from TRBV18 and TRBJ2-2; tentative D call: TRBD2 (5 bases). The V gene lost 6 bases and the J gene lost 5 bases, with 13 bases spanning the gap. CDR1 and CDR2 (germline): KGHSH, LQKENI. CDR3 length: 14 residues. In DNA, the CDR3 is TGTGCCAGCTCCCCCGTGAGGGAGACCGGGGAGCTGTTTTTT. Translated, it gives CASSPVRETGELFF.

A few counts support this clone. This chain uses TRBV11-2 with TRBJ2-1; possible D gene TRBD2, 6 bases. Trimming took off 2 bases at V and 16 bases at J, with 15 bases between the two ends. There are 12 residues in the CDR3. Looked up from germline, CDR1 is SGHAT and CDR2 is FQNNGV. CDR3 residues: CASSLTREIEFF. As DNA, the CDR3 is TGTGCCAGCAGCTTAACACGGGAGATTGAATTCTTC. The variable domain in full, with the rest retrieved from reference TRBV11-2 and TRBJ2-1, is EAGVAQSPRYKIIEKRQSVAFWCNPISGHATLYWYQQILGQGPKLLIQFQNNGVVDDSQLPKDRFSAERLKGVDSTLKIQPAKLEDSAVYLCASSLTREIEFFGPGTRLTVL.

This chain links TRBV14 with TRBJ2-7; D gene unclear. This CDR3 is 17 amino acids long. Trimming removed 7 bases at V and 2 bases at J, with 24 bases between. Germline V gene lookup returns CDR1 SGHDN and CDR2 FVKESK. The CDR3 DNA follows: TGTGCCAGCACTCACCCTTCCCTACGGGTTACCACCTACGAGCAGTACTTC. Protein sequence: CASTHPSLRVTTYEQYF. Based on the CDR3 plus reference TRBV14 and TRBJ2-7, the full variable domain is EAGVTQFPSHSVIEKGQTVTLRCDPISGHDNLYWYRRVMGKEIKFLLHFVKESKQDESGMPNNRFLAERTGGTYSTLKVQPAELEDSGVYFCASTHPSLRVTTYEQYFGPGTRLTVT.

V usage is TRBV6-5 and J usage is TRBJ1-5; D unclear. Germline CDR1 and CDR2: MNHEY and SVGAGI. The CDR3 is 15 residues long. V gave up 5 bases and J gave up 4 bases, with 15 bases separating them. CDR3 coding DNA: TGTGCCAGCAGTCTCGGGCCTAACCCGAATCAGCCCCAGCATTTT. Translated, it gives CASSLGPNPNQPQHF.

V gene TRBV7-9 combines with J gene TRBJ2-5; D might be TRBD1 or TRBD2, each matching 7 bases. The length of the CDR3 is 13 residues. Germline assignment: CDR1 SEHNR and CDR2 FQNEAQ (reference sequence). Trimming shortened V by 5 bases and J by 7 bases, and 14 bases separated the two germline ends. The CDR3 DNA reads as TGTGCCAGCAGCCAGACAGGGAGGGGGACCCAGTACTTC. This translates into CASSQTGRGTQYF.

The chain has TRBV3-1 (or the pseudogene TRBV3-2) and TRBJ1-5, with TRBD1 identical over 9 bases. There are 20 residues in the CDR3. Per the germline V gene, CDR1 is LGHDT and CDR2 is YNNKEL (reference sequence). Trimming cost V 3 bases and J 4 bases; bases outside gene matches: 19. CDR3 in amino acids: CASSHFIPGTGLLENQPQHF. DNA for the CDR3: TGTGCCAGCAGCCATTTTATACCCGGGACAGGGTTGTTGGAGAATCAGCCCCAGCATTTT.

The chain employs TRBV29-1 and TRBJ1-1, with TRBD1 matching 9 bases. The germline V gene encodes CDR1 SQVTM and CDR2 ANQGSEA. The length of the CDR3 is 15 residues. The trim removed 4 bases at V and 3 bases at J, leaving 9 bases unmatched. CDR3 region: CSVADTGGADTEAFF. The CDR3 bases are TGCAGCGTTGCGGACACAGGGGGCGCGGACACTGAAGCTTTCTTT.

The gene calls are TRBV3-1 (or the pseudogene TRBV3-2) and TRBJ2-2, with 13 bases lining up with TRBD2. Germline V CDR1 and CDR2: LGHDT, YNNKEL (reference sequence). V was pared by 2 bases and J by 6 bases, with 6 bases of the junction left unmatched. The CDR3 is made up of 17 amino acids. This CDR3 is CASSQLGLAGESGELFF. The CDR3 nucleotides read TGTGCCAGCAGCCAACTTGGACTAGCGGGAGAATCCGGGGAGCTGTTTTTT.

The J gene is TRBJ2-1, the V gene TRBV18, with 10 bases matching TRBD2. Trimming at V came to 6 bases and at J to 9 bases, leaving 20 bases not matched to a gene. CDR3 size: 18 residues. CDR1 is KGHSH and CDR2 is LQKENI in the germline V gene. The CDR3 sequence is CASSPAVDSSGRLLEQFF. The CDR3 DNA reads TGTGCCAGCTCGCCTGCAGTTGACTCTAGCGGGAGATTACTTGAGCAGTTCTTC. Based on the CDR3 plus reference TRBV18 and TRBJ2-1, the full variable domain is NAGVMQNPRHLVRRRGQEARLRCSPMKGHSHVYWYRQLPEEGLKFMVYLQKENIIDESGMPKERFSAEFPKEGPSILRIQQVVRGDSAAYFCASSPAVDSSGRLLEQFFGPGTRLTVL.

The chain has TRBV11-2 and TRBJ2-1, with TRBD2 matching over 8 bases. With V trimmed by 1 base and J by 2 bases, 7 bases remained unmatched. This CDR3 spans 17 amino acids. CDR1 is SGHAT, CDR2 FQNNGV, per germline. CDR3 sequence: CASSLAPGLGAYNEQFF. For the CDR3, the DNA is TGTGCCAGCAGCTTAGCCCCGGGACTAGGGGCCTACAATGAGCAGTTCTTC.

The chain is built from TRBV7-2 and TRBJ2-3; a possible D gene is TRBD2 (6 bases). V lost 5 bases and J lost 0, with 24 bases in between. Germline V CDR1 and CDR2: SGHTA, FQGNSA. CDR3 size: 19 residues. The CDR3 DNA is TGTGCCAGCAGCGTCCCGGGGTTGAGGAGGGGAGGTAGCACAGATACGCAGTATTTT. Protein: CASSVPGLRRGGSTDTQYF.

The rearrangement links TRBV12-3 or TRBV12-4 to TRBJ2-3; no clear D gene. V dropped 3 bases and J dropped 2 bases, with 6 bases sitting between them. The CDR3 sequence is 13 residues long. The CDR3 spells CASSFTITDTQYF. The CDR3 DNA is TGTGCCAGCAGTTTTACAATCACAGATACGCAGTATTTT.

The chain joins TRBV10-1 to TRBJ1-1; D not certain. The V gene lost 5 bases and the J gene lost 3 bases, with 7 bases spanning the gap. CDR1 and CDR2 from the germline V gene are WNHNN and SYGVQD (reference sequence). The CDR3 covers 12 residues. CDR3 DNA sequence: TGCGCCAGCAGTCCCGGGGACACTGAAGCTTTCTTT. Translating gives CASSPGDTEAFF.

The chain joins TRBV6-1 to TRBJ2-2; unclear D gene. V lost 2 bases and J 1 base, leaving 8 bases between the germline ends. The CDR3 runs to 15 residues. CDR1 and CDR2 from the germline V gene are MNHNS and SASEGT. The CDR3 reads CASSELQRNTGELFF. DNA of the CDR3: TGTGCCAGCAGTGAACTACAGCGGAACACCGGGGAGCTGTTTTTT.

V and J are TRBV24-1 and TRBJ2-3, with D unclear. CDR1 and CDR2 (germline): KGHDR, SFDVKD. The V and J ends lost 4 bases and 2 bases respectively, with 18 bases between them. This CDR3 comprises 17 residues. Here the CDR3 DNA reads TGTGCCACCAGTGAACGGCGGCTTCTAGGCGACACAGATACGCAGTATTTT. Its protein product is CATSERRLLGDTDTQYF.

This sequence joins TRBV5-1 and TRBJ1-1; D remains unclear. The CDR3 contains 12 residues. The germline gives CDR1 SGHRS, CDR2 YFSETQ. The V and J ends lost 4 bases and 5 bases respectively, with 9 bases between them. CDR3 amino acids: CASSLSETEAFF. CDR3 nucleotides: TGCGCCAGCAGCCTCTCAGAAACTGAAGCTTTCTTT.